These 24 T cell receptor beta chains share one sample of origin, sequenced in a study of cytomegalovirus exposure and HLA in healthy donors. 60 Vbeta and 13 Jbeta primers were used in PCR. Measured with immunoSEQ multiplex PCR; TCRdb has only the in-frame clones, and not every one. Counted here are more than 90,000 clones, approximately 71% occurring once; the ten biggest clones make up 7.5% to 9%. Sequenced material: PBMCs. These receptors all come from a female donor in good health and CMV-seronegative.

V gene TRBV13 combines with J gene TRBJ1-6, with D perhaps matching TRBD1 (6 bases). The CDR3 has 16 residues. V gave up 0 bases and J gave up 2 bases, with 8 bases separating them. Per germline, CDR1 PRHDT and CDR2 FYEKMQ (reference sequence). The CDR3 DNA reads as TGTGCCAGCAGCTTAGGGGGGGCGCCCTATAATTCACCCCTCCACTTT. Translation: CASSLGGAPYNSPLHF.

V gene TRBV29-1 combines with J gene TRBJ2-5, with 7 bases that match TRBD1. After removal of 6 bases from V and 5 bases from J, the junction contained 9 bases not matched to a gene. CDR1 SQVTM and CDR2 ANQGSEA come from the germline V gene. The CDR3 consists of 13 residues. CDR3 nucleotide sequence: TGCAGCGTGCTCAGGGGGACCACGGAGACCCAGTACTTC. It is translated as CSVLRGTTETQYF.

The gene calls are TRBV18 and TRBJ2-1; 7 bases are shared with TRBD2. The ends lost 0 bases at V and 4 bases at J; junction bases unmatched: 9. Per germline, CDR1 KGHSH and CDR2 LQKENI. The CDR3 is 17 amino acids. Here the CDR3 DNA reads TGTGCCAGCTCACCACCGATAGCGGGTCCTTCATACAATGAGCAGTTCTTC. It yields the protein CASSPPIAGPSYNEQFF.

The V gene is TRBV5-1, the J gene TRBJ2-7; TRBD1 matches at 10 bases. Trimming cost V 0 bases and J 2 bases; bases outside gene matches: 2. The CDR3 is made up of 15 amino acids. Germline lookup yields CDR1 SGHRS and CDR2 YFSETQ. This chain's CDR3 is CASSLVGTGAYEQYF. The CDR3 nucleotides read TGCGCCAGCAGCTTGGTCGGGACAGGGGCCTACGAGCAGTACTTC. The variable domain in full, completed from reference TRBV5-1 and TRBJ2-7, reads KAGVTQTPRYLIKTRGQQVTLSCSPISGHRSVSWYQQTPGQGLQFLFEYFSETQRNKGNFPGRFSGRQFSNSRSEMNVSTLELGDSALYLCASSLVGTGAYEQYFGPGTRLTVT.

The chain combines TRBV9 with TRBJ1-3; perhaps TRBD1 as D (5 bases). The germline V gene encodes CDR1 SGDLS and CDR2 YYNGEE. This CDR3 region has 17 residues. V was shortened by 0 bases and J by 2 bases, with 15 bases between the two germline ends. CDR3 loop: CASSVAESGPAGNTIYF. The CDR3 DNA reads as TGTGCCAGCAGCGTAGCGGAATCAGGGCCGGCTGGAAACACCATATATTTT.

The genes are TRBV4-1 and TRBJ1-1; 7 bases match TRBD1. V dropped 1 base and J dropped 10; count of bases not matched to a gene: 0. Germline assignment: CDR1 MGHRA and CDR2 YSYEKL. This CDR3 has 11 amino acids. The CDR3: CASSQGQGAFF. As DNA, the CDR3 is TGCGCCAGCAGCCAAGGACAGGGAGCTTTCTTT.

This clone appeared a few times. V usage is TRBV6-5 and J usage is TRBJ2-1; no definite D call. Germline V CDR1 and CDR2: MNHEY, SVGAGI. CDR3 length: 12 residues. V lost 2 bases to trimming and J lost 10 bases, with 9 bases between them. The CDR3 loop is CASSYPVEEQFF. Here the CDR3 DNA reads TGTGCCAGCAGTTACCCCGTGGAGGAGCAGTTCTTC.

This chain joins TRBV23-1 and TRBJ1-6; 8 nucleotides line up with TRBD1. TRBV23-1 is filed as an ORF, its function uncertain. Trimming at V came to 7 bases and at J to 0 bases, leaving 20 bases not matched to a gene. The CDR3 contains 21 residues. The CDR3 region is CASIGQGVPKARSSYNSPLHF. CDR3 coding DNA: TGCGCCAGCATCGGACAGGGCGTACCAAAAGCCAGGAGCTCCTATAATTCACCCCTCCACTTT.

V is TRBV7-6 and J is TRBJ2-7; a possible D gene is TRBD1 (6 bases). This CDR3 region has 15 residues. The germline V gene has CDR1 SGHVS and CDR2 FNYEAQ. Trimming stripped 3 bases from V and 3 bases from J, with 15 bases between. The DNA of the CDR3 is TGTGCCAGCAGCTTGTCAGGGGTAGAGTACTACGAGCAGTACTTC. Its translation: CASSLSGVEYYEQYF.

V usage is TRBV6-1 and J usage is TRBJ2-4; 9 nucleotides agree with TRBD1. V shed 4 bases and J 0 bases; nucleotides not matched to a gene: 16. Germline V gives CDR1 MNHNS, CDR2 SASEGT. This CDR3 is 20 amino acids long. The CDR3 DNA reads as TGTGCCAGCAGTGCCCAGGGACAGGGTATCCTGTCGTCAGCCAAAAACATTCAGTACTTC. It encodes CASSAQGQGILSSAKNIQYF.

This clone came up a few times. The chain uses TRBV29-1 and TRBJ2-1; 7 positions match TRBD1. The germline gives CDR1 SQVTM, CDR2 ANQGSEA. The CDR3 has 15 amino acids. The ends lost 1 base at V and 4 bases at J; junction bases unmatched: 7. The CDR3 region has the DNA TGCAGCGTTGAAGGGGCGAGACAGGGTTACAATGAGCAGTTCTTC. Amino acid sequence: CSVEGARQGYNEQFF.

The chain combines TRBV27 with TRBJ2-7; 9 nucleotides align to TRBD1. The length of the CDR3 is 17 residues. V lost 1 base and J lost 4; bases outside the gene matches: 11. Per germline, CDR1 MNHEY and CDR2 SMNVEV (reference sequence). The CDR3 DNA sequence: TGTGCCAGCAGTTTATTCGGAGGGGACAGGGACAGATACGAGCAGTACTTC. It codes for CASSLFGGDRDRYEQYF.

The V call is TRBV6-5, the J call TRBJ2-7; D is perhaps TRBD1 (5 bases). Germline CDR1 is MNHEY and CDR2 is SVGAGI. Trimming took off 8 bases at V and 3 bases at J, with 17 bases between the two ends. CDR3 size: 14 residues. In nucleotides, the CDR3 is TGTGCCAGCGCTCCAGGGCATCCCGTCTACGAGCAGTACTTC. This encodes CASAPGHPVYEQYF.

This rearrangement joins TRBV5-8 to TRBJ1-5, with D possibly being TRBD1 (5 bases). CDR3 length: 15 residues. CDR1 is SGHTS and CDR2 is YDEGEE in the germline V gene. Trimming shortened V by 4 bases and J by 3 bases, and 14 bases separated the two germline ends. Written as DNA, the CDR3 is TGTGCCAGCAGCCCTCAAAGCAGGGCCAATCAGCCCCAGCATTTT. Translated, it gives CASSPQSRANQPQHF.

J is TRBJ2-7 and V is TRBV6-1; D remains unclear. The germline V gene has CDR1 MNHNS and CDR2 SASEGT. The CDR3 runs 10 residues. Trimming left V 4 bases short and J 6 bases short, with 4 bases between. CDR3 in amino acids: CASSGGEQYF. In DNA, the CDR3 is TGTGCCAGCAGTGGAGGCGAGCAGTACTTC.

Only one count was recorded for this clone. At one of its ends the junction is not consistent with the germline gene, which may arise from a read error. The chain couples TRBV7-9 to TRBJ1-1, with D unclear. CDR3 length equals 14 residues. From germline, CDR1 is SEHNR and CDR2 FQNEAQ (reference sequence). This CDR3 is CSSSFGGGNTEAFF. CDR3 nucleotide sequence: TGTTCCAGCAGCTTCGGCGGAGGGAACACTGAAGCTTTCTTT.

The chain couples TRBV6-5 to TRBJ2-7; D is possibly TRBD2 (6 bases). Between the trimmed V and J ends, which lost 6 bases and 1 base, there was a span of 13 bases. The germline gives CDR1 MNHEY, CDR2 SVGAGI. The CDR3 runs to 14 residues. The DNA for the CDR3 is TGTGCCAGCAGACTAGACCGGGGGTCCTACGAGCAGTACTTC. Amino acid sequence: CASRLDRGSYEQYF.

V gene TRBV2 combines with J gene TRBJ2-1, with TRBD2 matching over 11 bases. CDR1 is SNHLY, CDR2 FYNNEI, per germline. Trimming at V came to 7 bases and at J to 0 bases, leaving 8 bases not matched to a gene. The CDR3 consists of 17 residues. CDR3 residues: CASMGTSGQSSYNEQFF. CDR3 nucleotides: TGTGCCAGCATGGGGACTAGCGGACAAAGCTCCTACAATGAGCAGTTCTTC.

The CDR3 sequence: CASSPPSVAGGRGEQFF. In DNA form, the CDR3 reads TGTGCCAGCTCACCACCCTCAGTAGCGGGAGGGCGTGGTGAGCAGTTCTTC. The chain combines TRBV18 with TRBJ2-1, with 11 bases matching TRBD2. The V and J ends lost 0 bases and 9 bases, in that order; junction bases with no gene match: 10. This CDR3 is 17 amino acids long. Germline V gives CDR1 KGHSH, CDR2 LQKENI.

The chain uses TRBV5-1 and TRBJ2-3; 9 bases agree with TRBD1. Germline V CDR1 and CDR2: SGHRS, YFSETQ. This CDR3 is 17 amino acids long. V gave up 4 bases and J gave up 1 base; unmatched junction bases: 10. CDR3 nucleotides: TGCGCCAGCAGCACCAGGCGGGGACAGGGCCGCACAGATACGCAGTATTTT. As protein: CASSTRRGQGRTDTQYF. Supplemented by reference TRBV5-1 and TRBJ2-3, the full variable domain reads KAGVTQTPRYLIKTRGQQVTLSCSPISGHRSVSWYQQTPGQGLQFLFEYFSETQRNKGNFPGRFSGRQFSNSRSEMNVSTLELGDSALYLCASSTRRGQGRTDTQYFGPGTRLTVL.

The V gene is TRBV28, the J gene TRBJ2-4; TRBD1 agrees at 9 bases. Germline assignment: CDR1 MDHEN and CDR2 SYDVKM. This CDR3 is built from 15 residues. J lost 16 bases, V lost 5 bases, and 18 bases had no gene match. The CDR3 sequence: CASSPGTGWVNRQYF. CDR3 nucleotide sequence: TGTGCCAGCAGTCCCGGGACAGGGTGGGTAAATAGGCAATACTTC.

The chain links TRBV6-4 to TRBJ2-1, with 9 bases aligning to TRBD2. The V gene end was trimmed by 6 bases and the J gene end by 1 base; junction bases not matched to a gene: 4. This CDR3 spans 15 amino acids. The germline CDR1 and CDR2 sequences are MRHNA and SNTAGT. CDR3 in amino acids: CASRQAGGSYNEQFF. Written as DNA, the CDR3 is TGTGCCAGCAGGCAAGCGGGAGGATCCTACAATGAGCAGTTCTTC.

The V call is TRBV5-1, the J call TRBJ1-4; D may be TRBD1 (5 bases). The germline CDR1 and CDR2 sequences are SGHRS and YFSETQ. The length of the CDR3 is 16 residues. Trimming took off 4 bases at V and 8 bases at J, with 21 bases between the two ends. CDR3 nucleotide sequence: TGCGCCAGCAGCCCCGTCTCGGGGGGGGGAGGAGAAAAACTGTTTTTT. Its protein is CASSPVSGGGGEKLFF.

The chain links TRBV2 to TRBJ1-6, with TRBD1 matching 7 bases. J was trimmed by 7 bases and V by 7 bases; bases with no gene match: 4. This CDR3 has 13 amino acids. Germline-derived CDR1 and CDR2 are SNHLY and FYNNEI. The CDR3 spells CASIRQGNSPLHF. The CDR3, as DNA: TGTGCCAGCATTCGACAGGGAAATTCACCCCTCCACTTT.